This T cell receptor beta chain appears in the sequencing data of a study of control samples from healthy donors and cancer patients. This CDR3 is 15 amino acids long. Germline lookup yields CDR1 MGHDK and CDR2 SYGVNS. J was trimmed by 3 bases and V by 1 base; bases with no gene match: 2. TCRdb's table, derived via immunoSEQ multiplex PCR, lists solely in-frame clones and lacks some. The repertoire includes about 120,000 clones, more than 70% of them detected once, and around 3.5% sits in the top ten. The J gene is TRBJ2-2, the V gene TRBV25-1; 7 nucleotides align to TRBD1. The material sequenced was blood. The receptor was isolated from a man aged 35 to 55 in good health. As DNA, the CDR3 is TGTGCCAGCAGTGAATTAGGGGGCCACACCGGGGAGCTGTTTTTT. The encoded protein is CASSELGGHTGELFF.